One sample yielded the 8 T cell receptor beta chains listed below, sequenced in a study of T cells and Merkel cell carcinoma outcomes. TCRdb's copy holds only in-frame clones and misses some; the assay was immunoSEQ multiplex PCR. Seen here are fewer than 25,000 clones, 82% observed once, and the top ten hold 3% to 3.5%. Sequencing was carried out using tumor tissue from Merkel cell carcinoma. Receptors originate from a human donor with Merkel cell carcinoma.

The V call is TRBV28, the J call TRBJ1-5; 7 bases map to TRBD1. The germline gives CDR1 MDHEN, CDR2 SYDVKM. V dropped 5 bases and J dropped 2; count of bases not matched to a gene: 0. CDR3 length: 13 amino acids. The chain's CDR3 is CASSDRGNQPQHF. The CDR3 coding sequence is TGTGCCAGCAGTGACAGGGGCAATCAGCCCCAGCATTTT.

V and J are TRBV5-5 and TRBJ1-3; D is uncertain. Trimming took 8 bases from V and 4 from J, leaving 10 bases between them. Germline lookup yields CDR1 SGHKS and CDR2 YYEKEE (reference sequence). The CDR3 is 12 amino acids. DNA of the CDR3: TGTGCCAGTTCCGAAATGGGAAACACCATATATTTT. This codes for CASSEMGNTIYF.

In DNA form, the CDR3 reads TGCGCCAGCAGCCAAGTCAGGGGAAGGAAGAACGAGCAGTACTTC. Amino acids: CASSQVRGRKNEQYF. This chain links TRBV4-1 with TRBJ2-7; D possibly corresponds to TRBD1 (6 bases). Germline V gives CDR1 MGHRA, CDR2 YSYEKL. V lost 1 base, J lost 5 bases, and 15 bases lay in between. This CDR3 is built from 15 residues.

The gene calls are TRBV5-1 and TRBJ1-1; D unclear. V was trimmed by 4 bases and J by 1 base, leaving 14 bases between them. This CDR3 spans 15 amino acids. The V gene's germline CDR1 is SGHRS and CDR2 YFSETQ. The CDR3 DNA sequence: TGCGCCAGCAGCCCCTCGGCCGCGCGGAACACTGAAGCTTTCTTT. It translates to CASSPSAARNTEAFF.

The gene calls are TRBV10-1 and TRBJ2-2; 7 nucleotides line up with TRBD2. Germline lookup yields CDR1 WNHNN and CDR2 SYGVQD (reference sequence). There are 17 residues in the CDR3. J was trimmed by 3 bases and V by 0 bases; bases with no gene match: 7. The CDR3 DNA sequence: TGCGCCAGCAGTGAGTCTCCGGGGGGAGGATACACCGGGGAGCTGTTTTTT. It yields the protein CASSESPGGGYTGELFF.

In this sample, this clone turned up a few times. This same CDR3 is encoded by further DNA sequences in the sample. The chain joins TRBV2 to TRBJ2-5; either TRBD1 or TRBD2 may supply D (5 bases each). CDR3 length: 15 amino acids. Germline assignment: CDR1 SNHLY and CDR2 FYNNEI. Trimming pared 3 bases from V and 5 bases from J, leaving 16 bases between. The CDR3 is CASSEGLRGVETQYF. Written as DNA, the CDR3 is TGTGCCAGCAGTGAGGGTCTCAGAGGGGTGGAGACCCAGTACTTC. Together with reference TRBV2 and TRBJ2-5, the CDR3 gives the full variable domain: EPEVTQTPSHQVTQMGQEVILRCVPISNHLYFYWYRQILGQKVEFLVSFYNNEISEKSEIFDDQFSVERPDGSNFTLKIRSTKLEDSAMYFCASSEGLRGVETQYFGPGTRLLVL.

In nucleotides, the CDR3 is TGTGCCAGCGGGGGGGCAGGAGGGACTGAAGCTTTCTTT. Translation: CASGGAGGTEAFF. J is TRBJ1-1 and V is TRBV6-5, with a weak D call TRBD1 (6 bases). The CDR3 is 13 residues long. Germline-derived CDR1 and CDR2 are MNHEY and SVGAGI. V gave up 8 bases and J gave up 5 bases, with 15 bases separating them.

The chain has TRBV19 and TRBJ2-4; 7 nucleotides line up with TRBD1. Germline values: CDR1 LNHDA, CDR2 SQIVND (reference sequence). Trimming cost V 5 bases and J 6 bases; bases outside gene matches: 13. The CDR3 covers 16 residues. The CDR3 DNA sequence: TGTGCCAGTAGTCGACAGGGCCTAGGGGCTGGAAACATTCAGTACTTC. It codes for CASSRQGLGAGNIQYF.